This T cell receptor (beta chain) was profiled in a study of vaccination effects on CD4 cells after COVID-19. Following culture for roughly 10 days, CD4+ T cells were isolated. All participants had two doses of either the BNT162b2 or mRNA-1273 vaccine. The V end was cut by 7 bases, the J end by 6 bases, with 16 bases between. The CDR3 is 14 amino acids. Looked up from germline, CDR1 is SNHLY and CDR2 is FYNNEI. The method was immunoSEQ multiplex PCR; TCRdb's version includes in-frame clones alone and lacks a portion of them. The repertoire holds tens of thousands of clones, with over 65% as singletons. To note about this clone: Its antigen is unknown.

The TCR originated in a human donor who received a COVID-19 vaccine. The sequencing used CD4+ T cells from PBMCs cultured without peptide, collected after COVID-19 vaccination. The J gene is TRBJ1-5, the V gene TRBV2; D perhaps matches TRBD1 (5 bases). Here the CDR3 DNA reads TGTGCCAGCACCTCTGGGGGGACGGCTCAGCCCCAGCATTTT. Protein product: CASTSGGTAQPQHF.